The clone carrying this T cell receptor (beta chain) was counted only a few times. The antigen is unknown. The PCR contained 60 Vbeta and 13 Jbeta primers. TCRdb keeps only in-frame clones here, not all; method: immunoSEQ multiplex PCR. This sample has 150,000 to 200,000 clones, with approximately 70% found just once. These data come from a study of cytomegalovirus exposure and HLA in healthy donors. General study findings and limits: CMV serostatus was the sole immune exposure information available. A missense variant in DCLRE1C was later tied to TCR beta V- and J-gene trimming.

This CDR3 spans 14 amino acids. Germline CDR1 and CDR2: MGHRA and YSYEKL. V was clipped by 4 bases and J by 0 bases, with 9 bases between them. Sequencing was carried out using PBMCs. The V call is TRBV4-1, the J call TRBJ1-1; D remains ambiguous. The TCR originated in a man aged 35 to 55 in good health and CMV-seropositive. The CDR3 region has the DNA TGCGCCAGCAGCCCAGACGCGGTGAACACTGAAGCTTTCTTT. It yields the protein CASSPDAVNTEAFF.